This is a list of T cell receptor beta chains from one sample in a study of blood T cell repertoires in COVID-19. Only in-frame clones appear in the TCRdb table, and some are missing; sequencing was by immunoSEQ multiplex PCR. The sample records fewer than 350,000 clones, approximately 87% being singletons. The sequenced sample consisted of peripheral blood. Receptor source: a woman aged 30 to 39 with COVID-19, enrolled during active disease. Each CDR3 is given with its conserved first and last residue. A D gene is named only where the DNA matches it firmly. Expanded clones are given a class, and other clones once, few, many or no size at all.

D gene: TRBD2
clone size: -
J gene: TRBJ2-5
V gene: TRBV27
CDR3 protein: CASSPRGLAAQETQYF
CDR3 DNA: TGTGCCAGCAGTCCTCGAGGACTAGCGGCCCAAGAGACCCAGTACTTC

D gene: TRBD1
clone size: -
J gene: TRBJ1-5
V gene: TRBV30
CDR3 protein: CAWSVQGATQPQHF
CDR3 DNA: TGTGCCTGGAGTGTACAGGGGGCGACTCAGCCCCAGCATTTT

D gene: TRBD1
clone size: -
J gene: TRBJ2-2
V gene: TRBV7-9
CDR3 protein: CASSPPRGTGAKAGELFF
CDR3 DNA: TGTGCCAGCAGCCCCCCTCGGGGGACAGGGGCAAAGGCCGGGGAGCTGTTTTTT

D gene: -
clone size: -
J gene: TRBJ2-7
V gene: TRBV14
CDR3 protein: CASSQGGRFPYEQYF
CDR3 DNA: TGTGCCAGCAGCCAAGGAGGGCGCTTCCCCTACGAGCAGTACTTC

D gene: TRBD1
clone size: -
J gene: TRBJ2-4
V gene: TRBV19
CDR3 protein: CASNDRGRAKNIQYF
CDR3 DNA: TGTGCCAGCAATGACAGGGGTAGGGCCAAAAACATTCAGTACTTC

D gene: TRBD1
clone size: -
J gene: TRBJ2-7
V gene: TRBV3-1/TRBV3-2
CDR3 protein: CASSLGVGQGHEQYF
CDR3 DNA: TGTGCCAGCAGCTTAGGGGTGGGACAGGGCCACGAGCAGTACTTC

D gene: -
clone size: -
J gene: TRBJ2-6
V gene: TRBV10-2
CDR3 protein: CASRAGGTGQPGANVLTF
CDR3 DNA: TGCGCCAGCAGAGCGGGTGGGACGGGGCAGCCTGGGGCCAACGTCCTGACTTTC

D gene: TRBD1
clone size: -
J gene: TRBJ1-6
V gene: TRBV15
CDR3 protein: CATSRAGTGEEALHF
CDR3 DNA: TGTGCCACCAGCAGAGCCGGGACAGGGGAAGAGGCCCTCCACTTT

D gene: TRBD2
clone size: once
J gene: TRBJ2-3
V gene: TRBV5-5
CDR3 protein: CASSLEGGGNTDTQYF
CDR3 DNA: TGTGCCAGCAGCTTGGAAGGCGGGGGAAACACAGATACGCAGTATTTT

D gene: -
clone size: -
J gene: TRBJ2-6
V gene: TRBV5-4
CDR3 protein: CASSLAGAGANVLTF
CDR3 DNA: TGTGCCAGCAGCTTGGCAGGGGCTGGGGCCAACGTCCTGACTTTC

D gene: TRBD1
clone size: -
J gene: TRBJ2-7
V gene: TRBV14
CDR3 protein: CASRPDRGPRRVNRTYEQYF
CDR3 DNA: TGTGCCAGCAGGCCGGACAGGGGCCCCCGGAGGGTCAACAGAACCTACGAGCAGTACTTC

D gene: TRBD1
clone size: -
J gene: TRBJ1-4
V gene: TRBV11-2
CDR3 protein: CASSLLTGGGKLFF
CDR3 DNA: TGTGCCAGCAGCCTTTTGACAGGGGGTGGAAAACTGTTTTTT

D gene: TRBD2
clone size: -
J gene: TRBJ2-1
V gene: TRBV5-1
CDR3 protein: CASSPSGSSYNEQFF
CDR3 DNA: TGCGCCAGCAGCCCTAGCGGTTCTTCCTACAATGAGCAGTTCTTC

D gene: -
clone size: -
J gene: TRBJ2-7
V gene: TRBV5-6
CDR3 protein: CASSLEEGAYEQYF
CDR3 DNA: TGTGCCAGCAGCTTGGAGGAGGGGGCGTACGAGCAGTACTTC

D gene: TRBD1
clone size: -
J gene: TRBJ1-2
V gene: TRBV5-1
CDR3 protein: CASSVGQSYGYTF
CDR3 DNA: TGCGCCAGCAGCGTGGGACAGTCCTATGGCTACACCTTC

D gene: TRBD1
clone size: once
J gene: TRBJ1-3
V gene: TRBV28
CDR3 protein: CASSFWGETTGPGNTIYF
CDR3 DNA: TGTGCCAGCAGTTTTTGGGGGGAGACGACAGGGCCTGGAAACACCATATATTTT

D gene: -
clone size: -
J gene: TRBJ1-5
V gene: TRBV6-5
CDR3 protein: CASSEGYSNQPQHF
CDR3 DNA: TGTGCCAGCTCCGAGGGATATAGCAATCAGCCCCAGCATTTT

D gene: TRBD1
clone size: -
J gene: TRBJ2-5
V gene: TRBV5-6
CDR3 protein: CASSGTTGGEETQYF
CDR3 DNA: TGTGCCAGCAGCGGGACCACAGGGGGCGAGGAGACCCAGTACTTC